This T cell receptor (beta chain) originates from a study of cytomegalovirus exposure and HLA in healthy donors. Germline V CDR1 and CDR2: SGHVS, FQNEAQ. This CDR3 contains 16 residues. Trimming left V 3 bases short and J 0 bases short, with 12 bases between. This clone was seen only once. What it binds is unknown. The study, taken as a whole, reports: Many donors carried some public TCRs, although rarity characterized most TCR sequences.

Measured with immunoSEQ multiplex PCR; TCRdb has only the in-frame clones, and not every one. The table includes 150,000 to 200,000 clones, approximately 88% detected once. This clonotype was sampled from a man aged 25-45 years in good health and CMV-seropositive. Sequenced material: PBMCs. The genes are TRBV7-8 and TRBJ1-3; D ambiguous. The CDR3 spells CASSFMQAASGNTIYF. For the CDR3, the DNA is TGTGCCAGCAGCTTCATGCAGGCAGCCTCTGGAAACACCATATATTTT.